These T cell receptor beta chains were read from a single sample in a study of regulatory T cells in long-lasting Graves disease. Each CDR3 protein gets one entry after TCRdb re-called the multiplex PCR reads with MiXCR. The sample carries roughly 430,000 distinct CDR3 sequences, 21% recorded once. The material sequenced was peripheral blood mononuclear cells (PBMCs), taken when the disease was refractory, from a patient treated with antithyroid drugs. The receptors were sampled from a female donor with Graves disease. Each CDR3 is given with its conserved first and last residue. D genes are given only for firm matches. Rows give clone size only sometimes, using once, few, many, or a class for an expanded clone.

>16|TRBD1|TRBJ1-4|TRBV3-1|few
CASSQRGTGQHEKLFF
TGTGCCAGCAGCCAACGGGGGACAGGCCAGCATGAAAAACTGTTTTTT
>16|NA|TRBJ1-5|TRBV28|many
CASSLWQAYSNQPQHF
TGTGCCAGCAGTTTATGGCAGGCCTATAGCAATCAGCCCCAGCATTTT
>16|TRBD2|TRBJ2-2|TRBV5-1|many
CASSLDIGRGTGELFF
TGCGCCAGCAGCTTGGATATCGGGAGGGGCACCGGGGAGCTGTTTTTT
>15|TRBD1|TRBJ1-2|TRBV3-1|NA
CASSPSPARGHGYTF
TGTGCCAGCAGCCCCAGTCCGGCCAGGGGGCATGGCTACACCTTC
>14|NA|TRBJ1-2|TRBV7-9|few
CASSLSGAGYGYTF
TGTGCCAGCAGCTTATCCGGGGCCGGCTATGGCTACACCTTC
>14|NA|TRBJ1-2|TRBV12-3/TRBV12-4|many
CASSPGYNNYGYTF
TGTGCCAGCAGCCCGGGATATAACAACTATGGCTACACCTTC
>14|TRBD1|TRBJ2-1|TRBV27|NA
CASNRQGSYNEQFF
TGTGCCAGCAATAGACAGGGCTCCTACAATGAGCAGTTCTTC
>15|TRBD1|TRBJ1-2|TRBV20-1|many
CSASPRQGPNYGYTF
TGCAGTGCTTCGCCTCGACAGGGTCCTAACTATGGCTACACCTTC
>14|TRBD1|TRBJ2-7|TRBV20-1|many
CSAPPGGRPYEQYF
TGCAGTGCACCCCCAGGGGGTAGGCCCTACGAGCAGTACTTC
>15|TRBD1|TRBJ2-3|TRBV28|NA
CASSSTGGSTDTQYF
TGTGCCAGCAGTTCCACAGGGGGTAGCACAGATACGCAGTATTTT
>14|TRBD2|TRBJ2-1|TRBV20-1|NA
CSASISGKYNEQFF
TGCAGTGCTAGTATAAGCGGGAAGTACAATGAGCAGTTCTTC
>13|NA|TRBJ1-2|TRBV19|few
CASSTVGGYGYTF
TGTGCCAGTAGTACCGTGGGCGGTTATGGCTACACCTTC
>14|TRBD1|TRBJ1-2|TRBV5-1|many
CASSLGQGDYGYTF
TGTGCCAGCAGCTTGGGGCAGGGGGACTATGGCTACACCTTC
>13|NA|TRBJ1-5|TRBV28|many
CASTPGRHQPQHF
TGTGCCAGCACCCCAGGGAGACATCAGCCCCAGCATTTT
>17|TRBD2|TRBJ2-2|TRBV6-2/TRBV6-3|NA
CASSSSLSGRVTGELFF
TGTGCCAGCAGCTCCTCCCTTAGCGGGAGGGTCACCGGGGAGCTGTTTTTT
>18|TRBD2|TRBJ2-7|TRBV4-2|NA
CASSPPPGLAAAGYEQYF
TGTGCCAGCAGCCCTCCCCCGGGACTAGCGGCCGCGGGGTACGAGCAGTACTTC
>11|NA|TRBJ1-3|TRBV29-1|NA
CSVEVGNTIYF
TGCAGCGTTGAAGTCGGAAACACCATATATTTT
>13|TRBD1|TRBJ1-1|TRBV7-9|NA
CASSPPGGGQAFF
TGTGCCAGCAGCCCCCCAGGGGGCGGACAAGCTTTCTTT
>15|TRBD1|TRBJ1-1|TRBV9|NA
CASSVVGQGNTEAFF
TGTGCCAGCAGCGTAGTGGGACAGGGGAACACTGAAGCTTTCTTT
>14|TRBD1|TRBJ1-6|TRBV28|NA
CASSLGTGYSPLHF
TGTGCCAGCAGTTTAGGGACAGGGTACTCACCCCTCCACTTT
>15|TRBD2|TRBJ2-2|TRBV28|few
CASSGLAGVPGELFF
TGTGCCAGCAGTGGACTAGCGGGAGTCCCCGGGGAGCTGTTTTTT
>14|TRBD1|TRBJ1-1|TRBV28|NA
CASRKSPGQVEAFF
TGTGCCAGCAGAAAAAGCCCGGGACAGGTTGAAGCTTTCTTT
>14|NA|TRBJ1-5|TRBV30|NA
CAWARGNSNQPQHF
TGTGCCTGGGCTCGCGGGAATAGCAATCAGCCCCAGCATTTT
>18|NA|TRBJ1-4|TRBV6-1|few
CASSEESGTGRRGEKLFF
TGTGCCAGCAGTGAAGAGTCCGGGACGGGCAGACGTGGTGAAAAACTGTTTTTT
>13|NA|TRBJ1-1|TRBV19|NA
CASSARQESEAFF
TGTGCCAGTAGTGCGAGACAGGAGTCTGAAGCTTTCTTT
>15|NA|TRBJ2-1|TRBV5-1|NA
CASSLAGSVNNEQFF
TGCGCCAGCAGCTTGGCCGGTAGCGTGAACAATGAGCAGTTCTTC
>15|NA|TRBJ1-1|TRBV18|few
CASSPRRRTETEAFF
TGTGCCAGCTCACCACGGAGACGGACGGAAACTGAAGCTTTCTTT
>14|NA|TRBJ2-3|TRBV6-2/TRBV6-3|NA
CASSYRVGGDTQYF
TGTGCCAGCAGTTACAGGGTAGGGGGAGATACGCAGTATTTT
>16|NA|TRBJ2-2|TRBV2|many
CASLDRTGLNTGELFF
TGTGCCAGCTTGGATAGGACGGGTTTGAACACCGGGGAGCTGTTTTTT
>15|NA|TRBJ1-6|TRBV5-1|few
CASSLEVSNNSPLHF
TGCGCCAGCAGCTTGGAAGTCAGCAATAATTCACCCCTCCACTTT
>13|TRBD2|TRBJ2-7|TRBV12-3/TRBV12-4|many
CASSRSGSYEQYF
TGTGCCAGCAGCCGAAGCGGGAGCTACGAGCAGTACTTC
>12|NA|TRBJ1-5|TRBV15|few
CATSSPDQPQHF
TGTGCCACCAGCAGCCCCGATCAGCCCCAGCATTTT
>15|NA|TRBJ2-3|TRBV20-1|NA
CSARRPSLSTDTQYF
TGCAGTGCTAGGCGACCTAGCCTAAGCACAGATACGCAGTATTTT
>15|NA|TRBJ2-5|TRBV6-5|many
CASSYIGGLGETQYF
TGTGCCAGCAGTTACATAGGGGGGTTGGGAGAGACCCAGTACTTC
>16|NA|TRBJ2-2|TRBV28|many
CASRSIGRVARGELFF
TGTGCCAGCAGGTCGATAGGAAGGGTCGCTAGAGGGGAGCTGTTTTTT
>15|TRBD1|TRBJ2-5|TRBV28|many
CASLRDRGRGETQYF
TGTGCCAGCCTCCGGGACAGGGGGCGCGGGGAGACCCAGTACTTC
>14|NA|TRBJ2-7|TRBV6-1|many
CASNPQGTYYEQYF
TGTGCCAGCAACCCACAGGGAACCTACTACGAGCAGTACTTC
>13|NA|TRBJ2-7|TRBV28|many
CASSPGTFDEQYF
TGTGCCAGCAGCCCCGGGACCTTCGACGAGCAGTACTTC
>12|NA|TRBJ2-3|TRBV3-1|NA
CASSQGRDTQYF
TGTGCCAGCAGCCAAGGCCGGGATACGCAGTATTTT
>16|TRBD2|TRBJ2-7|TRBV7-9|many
CASSLDGGRASNEQYF
TGTGCCAGCAGCTTAGACGGCGGGAGGGCCTCTAACGAGCAGTACTTC
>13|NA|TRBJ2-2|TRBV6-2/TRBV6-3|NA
CASNPGVTGELLF
TGTGCCAGCAACCCAGGGGTGACCGGGGAGCTGCTTTTT
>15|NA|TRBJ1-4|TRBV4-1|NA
CASSLLQGSGEKLFF
TGCGCCAGCAGCCTCCTACAGGGAAGCGGTGAAAAACTGTTTTTT
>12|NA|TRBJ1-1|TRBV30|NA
CAWTTGNTEAFF
TGTGCCTGGACAACAGGGAACACTGAAGCTTTCTTT
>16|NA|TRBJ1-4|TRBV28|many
CASSSPAGPTNEKLFF
TGTGCCAGCAGTTCCCCGGCAGGTCCAACTAATGAAAAACTGTTTTTT
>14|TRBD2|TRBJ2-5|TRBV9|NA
CASSVGGGLRDQYF
TGTGCCAGCAGCGTAGGGGGAGGGCTGCGAGACCAGTACTTC
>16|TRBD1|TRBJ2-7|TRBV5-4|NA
CASSDARGQGSHEQYF
TGTGCCAGCAGCGATGCTCGGGGACAGGGTTCCCACGAGCAGTACTTC
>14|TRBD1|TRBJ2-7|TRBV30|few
CAWSVRDRGSEQYF
TGTGCCTGGAGTGTACGGGACAGGGGCTCCGAGCAGTACTTC
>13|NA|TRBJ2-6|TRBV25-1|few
CASTGAGANVLTF
TGTGCCAGCACGGGGGCTGGGGCCAACGTCCTGACTTTC
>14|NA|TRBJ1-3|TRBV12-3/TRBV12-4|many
CASIYASVRNTIYF
TGTGCCAGCATCTATGCCTCGGTGCGGAACACCATATATTTT
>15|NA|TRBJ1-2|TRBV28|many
CASRSQQAHNYGYTF
TGTGCCAGCCGCTCCCAGCAGGCCCATAACTATGGCTACACCTTC
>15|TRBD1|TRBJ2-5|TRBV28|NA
CACSPGGTVQETQYF
TGTGCCTGCAGTCCAGGGGGCACAGTCCAAGAGACCCAGTACTTC
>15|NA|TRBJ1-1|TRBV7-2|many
CASSLQQSMNTEAFF
TGTGCCAGCAGCTTGCAGCAGAGCATGAACACTGAAGCTTTCTTT
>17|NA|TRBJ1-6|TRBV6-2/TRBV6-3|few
CASSYELNRFYNSPLHF
TGTGCCAGCAGTTACGAATTGAACAGGTTTTATAATTCACCCCTCCACTTT
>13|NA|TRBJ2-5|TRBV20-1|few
CSARVQGWETQYF
TGCAGTGCTAGAGTGCAGGGTTGGGAGACCCAGTACTTC
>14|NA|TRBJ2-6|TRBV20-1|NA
CSARAPEGANVLTF
TGCAGTGCTAGAGCCCCGGAAGGGGCCAACGTCCTGACTTTC
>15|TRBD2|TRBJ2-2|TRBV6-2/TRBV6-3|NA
CASSHVGGSTGELFF
TGTGCCAGCAGCCATGTGGGAGGGAGTACCGGGGAGCTGTTTTTT
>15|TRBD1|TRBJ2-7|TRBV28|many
CASSLGTGGENEQYF
TGTGCCAGCAGCCTCGGGACAGGGGGCGAGAACGAGCAGTACTTC
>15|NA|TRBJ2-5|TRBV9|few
CASSVAAGLQETQYF
TGTGCCAGCAGCGTAGCAGCGGGCCTCCAAGAGACCCAGTACTTC
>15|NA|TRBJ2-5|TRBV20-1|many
CSGRKTGGGEETQYF
TGCAGTGGAAGAAAGACGGGTGGAGGTGAAGAGACCCAGTACTTC